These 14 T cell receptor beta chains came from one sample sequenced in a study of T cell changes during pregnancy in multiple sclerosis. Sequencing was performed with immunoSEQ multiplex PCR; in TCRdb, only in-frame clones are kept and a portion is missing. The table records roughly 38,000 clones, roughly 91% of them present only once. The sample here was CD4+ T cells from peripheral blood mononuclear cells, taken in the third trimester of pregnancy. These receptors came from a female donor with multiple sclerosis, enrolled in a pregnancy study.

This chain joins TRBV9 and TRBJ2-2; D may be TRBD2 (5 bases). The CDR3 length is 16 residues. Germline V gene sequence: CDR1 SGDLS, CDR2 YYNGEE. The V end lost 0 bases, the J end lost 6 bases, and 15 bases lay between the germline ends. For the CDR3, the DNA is TGTGCCAGCAGCGTAGAACTGCCGCAGAGGGCCGGGGAGCTGTTTTTT. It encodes CASSVELPQRAGELFF.

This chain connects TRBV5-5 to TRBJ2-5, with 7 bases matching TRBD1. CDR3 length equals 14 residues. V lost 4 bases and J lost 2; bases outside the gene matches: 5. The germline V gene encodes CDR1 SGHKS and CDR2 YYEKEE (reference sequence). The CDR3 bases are TGTGCCAGCAGCCCCGGGACAGCTCAAGAGACCCAGTACTTC. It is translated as CASSPGTAQETQYF.

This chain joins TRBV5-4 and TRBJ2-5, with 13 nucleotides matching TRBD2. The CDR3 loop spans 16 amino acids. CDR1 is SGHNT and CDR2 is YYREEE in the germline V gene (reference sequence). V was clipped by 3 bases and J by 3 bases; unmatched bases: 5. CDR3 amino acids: CASSSRTSGREETQYF. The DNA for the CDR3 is TGTGCCAGCAGCTCCCGGACTAGCGGGAGAGAAGAGACCCAGTACTTC.

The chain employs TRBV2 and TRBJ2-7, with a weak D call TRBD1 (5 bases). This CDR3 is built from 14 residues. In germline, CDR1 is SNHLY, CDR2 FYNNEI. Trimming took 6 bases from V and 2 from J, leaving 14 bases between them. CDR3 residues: CASRGLGVAYEQYF. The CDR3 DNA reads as TGTGCCAGCAGGGGTCTAGGGGTCGCCTACGAGCAGTACTTC.

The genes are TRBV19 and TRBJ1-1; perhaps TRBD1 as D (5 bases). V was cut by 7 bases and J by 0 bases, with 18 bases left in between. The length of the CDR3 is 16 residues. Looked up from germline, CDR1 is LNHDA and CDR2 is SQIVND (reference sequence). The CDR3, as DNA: TGTGCCAGTACTGTAGATGGGGCAGGCTTGAACACTGAAGCTTTCTTT. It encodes CASTVDGAGLNTEAFF. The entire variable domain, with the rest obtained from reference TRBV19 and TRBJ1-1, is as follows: DGGITQSPKYLFRKEGQNVTLSCEQNLNHDAMYWYRQDPGQGLRLIYYSQIVNDFQKGDIAEGYSVSREKKESFPLTVTSAQKNPTAFYLCASTVDGAGLNTEAFFGQGTRLTVV.

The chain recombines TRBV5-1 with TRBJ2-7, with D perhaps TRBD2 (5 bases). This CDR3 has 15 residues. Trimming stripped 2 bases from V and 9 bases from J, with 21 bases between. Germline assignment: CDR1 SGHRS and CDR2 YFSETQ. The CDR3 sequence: CASSFLGLREEVQYF. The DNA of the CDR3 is TGCGCCAGCAGCTTTCTCGGACTCCGTGAGGAGGTGCAGTACTTC.

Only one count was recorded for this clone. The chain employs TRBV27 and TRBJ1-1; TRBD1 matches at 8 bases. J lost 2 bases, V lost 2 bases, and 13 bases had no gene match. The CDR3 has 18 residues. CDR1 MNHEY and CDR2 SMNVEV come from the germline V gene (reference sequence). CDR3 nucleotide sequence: TGTGCCAGCAGTTTAAGACCAGATTGGGACAGGAGAAACACTGAAGCTTTCTTT. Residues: CASSLRPDWDRRNTEAFF.

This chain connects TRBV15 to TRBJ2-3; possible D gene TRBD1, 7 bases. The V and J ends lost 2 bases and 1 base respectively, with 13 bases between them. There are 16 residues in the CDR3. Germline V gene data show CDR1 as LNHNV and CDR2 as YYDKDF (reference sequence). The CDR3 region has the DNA TGTGCCACCAGCAGATCCAGCAGGGGGGGCACAGATACGCAGTATTTT. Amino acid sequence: CATSRSSRGGTDTQYF.

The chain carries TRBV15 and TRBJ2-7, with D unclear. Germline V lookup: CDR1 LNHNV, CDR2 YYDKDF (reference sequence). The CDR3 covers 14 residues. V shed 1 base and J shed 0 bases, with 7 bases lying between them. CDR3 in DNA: TGTGCCACCAGCAGAGTCAGGATCTCCTACGAGCAGTACTTC. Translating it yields CATSRVRISYEQYF.

DNA of the CDR3: TGTGCCAGCAGTCCAGCTAGCGGGGCACGGGAGCAGTACTTC. Amino acid sequence: CASSPASGAREQYF. The V and J genes are TRBV28 and TRBJ2-7, with 9 bases matching TRBD2. The V segment lost 5 bases and the J segment 7 bases; nucleotides outside the gene matches: 9. The CDR3 is made up of 14 amino acids. Looked up from germline, CDR1 is MDHEN and CDR2 is SYDVKM. Supplemented by reference TRBV28 and TRBJ2-7, the full variable domain reads DVKVTQSSRYLVKRTGEKVFLECVQDMDHENMFWYRQDPGLGLRLIYFSYDVKMKEKGDIPEGYSVSREKKERFSLILESASTNQTSMYLCASSPASGAREQYFGPGTRLTVT.

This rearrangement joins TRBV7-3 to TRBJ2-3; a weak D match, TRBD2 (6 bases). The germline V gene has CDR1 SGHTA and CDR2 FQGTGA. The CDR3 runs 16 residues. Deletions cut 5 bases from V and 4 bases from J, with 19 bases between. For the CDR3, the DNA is TGTGCCAGCAGCCCCCGACTAGGTAGGGACCCAGATACGCAGTATTTT. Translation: CASSPRLGRDPDTQYF.

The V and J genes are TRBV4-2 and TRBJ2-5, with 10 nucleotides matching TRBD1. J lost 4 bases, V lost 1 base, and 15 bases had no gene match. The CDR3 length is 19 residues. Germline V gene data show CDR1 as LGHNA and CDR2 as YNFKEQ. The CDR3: CASSQAGSRTGQGRETQYF. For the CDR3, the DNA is TGTGCCAGCAGCCAAGCCGGTAGTAGGACGGGACAGGGGCGAGAGACCCAGTACTTC.

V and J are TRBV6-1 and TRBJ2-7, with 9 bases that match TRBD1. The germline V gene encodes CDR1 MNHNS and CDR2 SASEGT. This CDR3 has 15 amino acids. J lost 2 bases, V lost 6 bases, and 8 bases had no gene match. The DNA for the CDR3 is TGTGCCAGCAGCGCAGCGGGACAGGGAGCCTACGAGCAGTACTTC. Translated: CASSAAGQGAYEQYF.

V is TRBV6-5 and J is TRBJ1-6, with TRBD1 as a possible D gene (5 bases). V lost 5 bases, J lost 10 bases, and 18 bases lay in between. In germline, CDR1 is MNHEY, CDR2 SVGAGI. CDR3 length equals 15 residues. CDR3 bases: TGTGCCAGCAGTCCCGGCCTCCTAAGGGGCTCACCCCTCCACTTT. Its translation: CASSPGLLRGSPLHF.